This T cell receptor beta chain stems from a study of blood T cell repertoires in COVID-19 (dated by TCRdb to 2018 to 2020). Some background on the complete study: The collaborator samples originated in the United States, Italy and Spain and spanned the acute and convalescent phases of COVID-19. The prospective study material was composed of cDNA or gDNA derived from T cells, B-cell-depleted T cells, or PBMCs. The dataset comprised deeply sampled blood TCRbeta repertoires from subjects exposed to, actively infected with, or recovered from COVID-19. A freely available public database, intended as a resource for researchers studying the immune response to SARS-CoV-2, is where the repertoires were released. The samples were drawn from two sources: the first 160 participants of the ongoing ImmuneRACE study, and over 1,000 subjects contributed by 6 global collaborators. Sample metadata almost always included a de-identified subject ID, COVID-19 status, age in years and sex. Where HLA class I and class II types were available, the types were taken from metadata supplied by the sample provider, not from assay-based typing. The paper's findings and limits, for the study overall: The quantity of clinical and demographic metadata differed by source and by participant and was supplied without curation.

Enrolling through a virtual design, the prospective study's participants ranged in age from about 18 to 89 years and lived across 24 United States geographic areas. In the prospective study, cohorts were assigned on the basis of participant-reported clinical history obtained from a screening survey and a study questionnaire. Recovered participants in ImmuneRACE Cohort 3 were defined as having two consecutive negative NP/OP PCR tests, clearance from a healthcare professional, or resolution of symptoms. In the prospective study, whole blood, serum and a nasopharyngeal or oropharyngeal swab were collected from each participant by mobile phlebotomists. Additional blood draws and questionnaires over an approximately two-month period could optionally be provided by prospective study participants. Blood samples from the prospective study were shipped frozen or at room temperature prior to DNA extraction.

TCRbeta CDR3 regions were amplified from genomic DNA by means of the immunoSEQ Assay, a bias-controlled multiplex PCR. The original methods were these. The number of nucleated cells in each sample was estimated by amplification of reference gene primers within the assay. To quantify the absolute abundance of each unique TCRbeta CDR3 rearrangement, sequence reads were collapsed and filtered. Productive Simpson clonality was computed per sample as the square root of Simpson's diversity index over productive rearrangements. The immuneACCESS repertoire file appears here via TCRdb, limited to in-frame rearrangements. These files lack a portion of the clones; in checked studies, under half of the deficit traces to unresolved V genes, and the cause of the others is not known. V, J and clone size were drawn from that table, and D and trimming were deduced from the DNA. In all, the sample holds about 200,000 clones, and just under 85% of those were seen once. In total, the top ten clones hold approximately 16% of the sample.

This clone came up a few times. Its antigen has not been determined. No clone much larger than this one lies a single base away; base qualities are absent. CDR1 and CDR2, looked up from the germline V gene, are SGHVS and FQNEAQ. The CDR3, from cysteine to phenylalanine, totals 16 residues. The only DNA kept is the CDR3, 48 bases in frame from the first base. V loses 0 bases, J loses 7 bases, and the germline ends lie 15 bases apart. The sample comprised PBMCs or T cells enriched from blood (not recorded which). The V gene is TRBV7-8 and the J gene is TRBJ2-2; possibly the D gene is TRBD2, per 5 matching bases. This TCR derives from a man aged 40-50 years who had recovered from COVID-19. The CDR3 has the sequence CASSLAGRHEGGELFF. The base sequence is TGTGCCAGCAGCTTAGCAGGGCGTCACGAGGGCGGGGAGCTGTTTTTT.